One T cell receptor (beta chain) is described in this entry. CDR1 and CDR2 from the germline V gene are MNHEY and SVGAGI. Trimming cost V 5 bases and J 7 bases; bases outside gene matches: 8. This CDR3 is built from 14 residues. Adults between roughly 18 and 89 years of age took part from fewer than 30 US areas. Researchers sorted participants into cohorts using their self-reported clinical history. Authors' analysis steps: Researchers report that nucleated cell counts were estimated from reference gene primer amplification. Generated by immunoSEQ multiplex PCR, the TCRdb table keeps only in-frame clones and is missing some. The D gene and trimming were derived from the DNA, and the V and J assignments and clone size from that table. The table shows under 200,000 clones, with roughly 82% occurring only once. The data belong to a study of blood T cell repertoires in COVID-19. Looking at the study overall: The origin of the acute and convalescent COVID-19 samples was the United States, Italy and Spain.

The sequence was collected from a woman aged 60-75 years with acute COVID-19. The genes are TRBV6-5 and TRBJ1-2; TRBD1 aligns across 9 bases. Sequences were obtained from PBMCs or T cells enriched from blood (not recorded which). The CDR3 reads CASSRAGTGPGYTF. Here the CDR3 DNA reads TGTGCCAGCAGTAGAGCAGGGACAGGGCCTGGCTACACCTTC.